This T cell receptor (beta chain) was obtained from a study of T cells in Graves' hyperthyroidism and ophthalmopathy. Study overall: Peripheral blood was obtained at initial diagnosis, preceding any treatment. Study results and caveats: The majority of expanded thyroid clonotypes above 0.001 also appeared in blood.

This clonotype was counted a few times. Its antigen is still unknown. The CDR3 length is 12 residues. CDR1 is SNHLY and CDR2 is FYNNEI in the germline V gene. The germline V and J ends were trimmed by 6 bases and 7 bases, with 12 bases remaining between them. Disease duration under 2 months; hyperthyroidism patients were aged 18 to 65. Authors of the study amplified TCR beta CDR3 regions from RNA transcripts. HTBI primers were the set used in a first-round RT-PCR of the TCR CDR3. TCRdb re-derived calls from the multiplex PCR reads in MiXCR, one entry per CDR3 protein. The sample yields hundreds of thousands of distinct CDR3 sequences, approximately 14% seen once.

The clonotype originates from a woman younger than 35 with Graves' hyperthyroidism. J is TRBJ1-1 and V is TRBV2; D is ambiguous. The sample comprised blood. CDR3 sequence: CASRDGVFEAFF. For the CDR3, the DNA is TGTGCCAGCAGGGACGGGGTTTTTGAAGCTTTCTTT.